The 28 T cell receptor beta chains below come from one sample, sequenced in a study of blood T cell repertoires in COVID-19. Only in-frame clones appear in the TCRdb table, and some are missing; sequencing was by immunoSEQ multiplex PCR. Of 35,000 to 45,000 clones listed, 88% are singletons. The sample was peripheral blood. All receptors derive from a man between 65 and 85 years old with acute or convalescent COVID-19.

Only a few counts were recorded for this clone. The chain joins TRBV7-2 to TRBJ1-5; 7 nucleotides match TRBD1. Germline V gives CDR1 SGHTA, CDR2 FQGNSA. The junction had 13 bases not matched to a gene; V was cut back by 4 bases and J by 10 bases. CDR3 length: 15 amino acids. This CDR3 is CASSSSTGTEQPQHF. The CDR3 DNA is TGTGCCAGCAGCTCCTCGACAGGGACGGAACAACCCCAGCATTTT.

V usage is TRBV2 and J usage is TRBJ1-3, with TRBD1 matching 11 bases. CDR1 is SNHLY, CDR2 FYNNEI, per germline. This CDR3 has 18 residues. With 3 bases clipped from V and 0 bases from J, the junction kept 7 bases outside the gene matches. CDR3 coding DNA: TGTGCCAGCAGTGATCCCCGGACAGGGGGCTTCTCTGGAAACACCATATATTTT. This encodes CASSDPRTGGFSGNTIYF.

The J gene is TRBJ1-5, the V gene TRBV28; TRBD1 matches 8 bases. Germline V gene data show CDR1 as MDHEN and CDR2 as SYDVKM. J lost 6 bases, V lost 6 bases, and 16 bases had no gene match. The CDR3 runs to 17 residues. The CDR3 spells CASSPISPGGAGQPQHF. DNA for the CDR3: TGTGCCAGCAGCCCAATTTCCCCAGGGGGCGCGGGTCAGCCCCAGCATTTT.

The J gene is TRBJ1-2, the V gene TRBV7-2; D ambiguous. The V end was cut by 3 bases, the J end by 6 bases, with 11 bases between. This CDR3 comprises 13 residues. Germline-derived CDR1 and CDR2 are SGHTA and FQGNSA. CDR3 bases: TGTGCCAGCAGCTTTAGAGGCGTTGATGGCTACACCTTC. Translated: CASSFRGVDGYTF.

This chain joins TRBV5-1 and TRBJ2-7; TRBD1 matches at 8 bases. Unmatched junction bases numbered 11, after V lost 5 bases and J lost 4 bases. CDR1 is SGHRS and CDR2 is YFSETQ in the germline V gene. This CDR3 contains 15 residues. The CDR3 sequence is CASRQQGAPRYEQYF. The CDR3 nucleotides read TGCGCCAGCAGGCAGCAGGGGGCGCCGAGGTACGAGCAGTACTTC.

The chain combines TRBV29-1 with TRBJ2-3, with 9 bases matching TRBD2. The V gene end was trimmed by 4 bases and the J gene end by 4 bases; junction bases not matched to a gene: 6. Looked up from germline, CDR1 is SQVTM and CDR2 is ANQGSEA. This CDR3 has 14 residues. The CDR3 DNA sequence: TGCAGCGTTGGGCGTAGCGGGAGTTCAGATACGCAGTATTTT. This sequence encodes CSVGRSGSSDTQYF.

The chain joins TRBV19 to TRBJ2-7, with 10 nucleotides matching TRBD1. V lost 4 bases and J lost 7; bases outside the gene matches: 10. The CDR3 is made up of 15 amino acids. Germline V CDR1 and CDR2: LNHDA, SQIVND (reference sequence). This CDR3 is CASSTRDRGTWEQYF. DNA of the CDR3: TGTGCCAGTAGTACCCGGGACAGGGGAACATGGGAGCAGTACTTC. Variable domain in full (rest from reference TRBV19 and TRBJ2-7): DGGITQSPKYLFRKEGQNVTLSCEQNLNHDAMYWYRQDPGQGLRLIYYSQIVNDFQKGDIAEGYSVSREKKESFPLTVTSAQKNPTAFYLCASSTRDRGTWEQYFGPGTRLTVT.

CDR3 in DNA: TGTGCCAGCAGCTGGGGTGCGGGAGCGGCCGGGGAGCTGTTTTTT. Protein sequence: CASSWGAGAAGELFF. The V and J genes are TRBV5-4 and TRBJ2-2, with TRBD2 matching 7 bases. This CDR3 region has 15 residues. Germline assignment: CDR1 SGHNT and CDR2 YYREEE (reference sequence). The trim removed 3 bases at V and 6 bases at J, leaving 8 bases unmatched. Variable domain in full (rest from reference TRBV5-4 and TRBJ2-2): ETGVTQSPTHLIKTRGQQVTLRCSSQSGHNTVSWYQQALGQGPQFIFQYYREEENGRGNFPPRFSGLQFPNYSSELNVNALELDDSALYLCASSWGAGAAGELFFGEGSRLTVL.

J is TRBJ1-2 and V is TRBV11-2, with D possibly TRBD1 on 6 matching bases. Trimming removed 4 bases from V and 8 bases from J, with 14 bases in between. In germline, CDR1 is SGHAT, CDR2 FQNNGV. The CDR3 length is 13 residues. The CDR3 loop is CASSSVGGGGYTF. The DNA for the CDR3 is TGTGCCAGCAGCTCAGTAGGGGGGGGAGGCTACACCTTC.

This clone was detected only once. V usage is TRBV9 and J usage is TRBJ2-2, with D uncertain. Germline CDR1 reads SGDLS; CDR2 reads YYNGEE. CDR3 length: 15 residues. Deletions cut 0 bases from V and 6 bases from J, with 12 bases between. CDR3: CASSVAGTISGELFF. CDR3 nucleotide sequence: TGTGCCAGCAGCGTAGCTGGCACTATCTCCGGGGAGCTGTTTTTT.

V is TRBV6-2 or TRBV6-3 and J is TRBJ2-5; 9 bases line up with TRBD1. Germline lookup yields CDR1 MNHEY and CDR2 SVGEGT. Losses at the gene ends were 5 bases for V and 7 bases for J; bases not matched to a gene: 11. This CDR3 has 15 residues. The DNA for the CDR3 is TGTGCCAGCAGTACCCCTCGGACAGGGGAGGGGACCCAGTACTTC. Its translation is CASSTPRTGEGTQYF.

Only one count was recorded for this clone. The rearrangement links TRBV25-1 to TRBJ2-1; 8 bases map to TRBD2. Germline assignment: CDR1 MGHDK and CDR2 SYGVNS. Trimming at V came to 4 bases and at J to 4 bases, leaving 6 bases not matched to a gene. This CDR3 region has 15 residues. CDR3 protein: CASSVSGGAYNEQFF. CDR3 sequence (DNA): TGTGCCAGCAGTGTCTCGGGAGGGGCTTACAATGAGCAGTTCTTC.

This clone occurred a few times. This rearrangement joins TRBV29-1 to TRBJ1-1; 7 bases agree with TRBD1. The CDR3 sequence is 13 residues long. Losses at the gene ends were 7 bases for V and 4 bases for J; bases not matched to a gene: 9. Germline CDR1 and CDR2: SQVTM and ANQGSEA. The CDR3 sequence is CSAMTGFGTEAFF. For the CDR3, the DNA is TGCAGCGCTATGACAGGGTTCGGCACTGAAGCTTTCTTT.

The chain joins TRBV27 to TRBJ1-5; 8 bases fit TRBD1. With V trimmed by 3 bases and J by 7 bases, 5 bases remained unmatched. Per the germline V gene, CDR1 is MNHEY and CDR2 is SMNVEV (reference sequence). This CDR3 is 14 amino acids long. The CDR3 loop reads CASSFRGPGQPQHF. DNA of the CDR3: TGTGCCAGCAGTTTCAGGGGGCCCGGACAGCCCCAGCATTTT.

The V and J genes are TRBV4-1 and TRBJ1-2; 9 nucleotides agree with TRBD1. The CDR3 is 15 amino acids. J was trimmed by 4 bases and V by 5 bases; bases with no gene match: 8. CDR1 is MGHRA and CDR2 is YSYEKL in the germline V gene. This CDR3 is CASSADGQGSYGYTF. The CDR3 DNA sequence: TGCGCCAGCAGCGCAGACGGACAGGGGAGCTATGGCTACACCTTC.

The rearrangement links TRBV10-3 to TRBJ1-2; D is unclear. The CDR3 contains 13 residues. Trimming stripped 4 bases from V and 5 bases from J, with 11 bases between. Germline CDR1 is ENHRY and CDR2 is SYGVKD. CDR3 nucleotide sequence: TGTGCCATCAGTGGCGTCCCCGGGTATGGCTACACCTTC. This codes for CAISGVPGYGYTF.

V and J are TRBV5-4 and TRBJ2-1, with 8 bases identical to TRBD2. V dropped 2 bases and J dropped 9; count of bases not matched to a gene: 4. Germline CDR1 SGHNT, CDR2 YYREEE (reference sequence). The CDR3 covers 13 residues. CDR3 DNA: TGTGCCAGCAGCTTCGCGGGGGGCAGTGAGCAGTTCTTC. Its protein product is CASSFAGGSEQFF.

CDR3 sequence: CATSRGNTEAFF. CDR3 coding DNA: TGTGCCACCTCTCGGGGGAACACTGAAGCTTTCTTT. The chain links TRBV6-5 to TRBJ1-1; D uncertain. Between the trimmed V and J ends, which lost 10 bases and 1 base, there was a span of 10 bases. Germline-derived CDR1 and CDR2 are MNHEY and SVGAGI. The CDR3 loop spans 12 amino acids.

This clone occurred once. The CDR3 sequence is CASSPPGGGYEQYF. DNA of the CDR3: TGTGCCAGTAGCCCGCCCGGGGGTGGATACGAGCAGTACTTC. The chain joins TRBV19 to TRBJ2-7; possible D gene TRBD2, 6 bases. Germline values: CDR1 LNHDA, CDR2 SQIVND (reference sequence). V shed 6 bases and J shed 4 bases, with 16 bases lying between them. The CDR3 sequence is 14 residues long.

The chain couples TRBV11-3 to TRBJ2-5, with 8 bases identical to TRBD2. Per germline, CDR1 SGHNT and CDR2 YENEEA. Trimming cost V 3 bases and J 4 bases; bases outside gene matches: 7. The CDR3 covers 15 residues. Here the CDR3 reads CASSLRSLAGETQYF. CDR3 nucleotide sequence: TGTGCCAGCAGCTTGAGGTCTCTAGCGGGAGAGACCCAGTACTTC.

The J gene is TRBJ1-2, the V gene TRBV21-1; the table's D call of TRBD1 was not tested on the DNA. TRBV21-1 is designated a pseudogene. The CDR3 extends over 11 amino acids. CDR3 DNA sequence: TGTGCCGGGACATACAGGGATGGCTACACCTTC. It translates to CAGTYRDGYTF.

CDR3 sequence (DNA): TGTGCCAGCAGCTTAGCAGGGAGCCCTAACTATGGCTACACCTTC. Protein sequence: CASSLAGSPNYGYTF. The chain recombines TRBV7-6 with TRBJ1-2; D is uncertain. V was pared by 0 bases and J by 0 bases, with 8 bases between. The CDR3 is 15 amino acids. Germline CDR1 and CDR2: SGHVS and FNYEAQ. The complete variable domain, with remaining parts taken from reference TRBV7-6 and TRBJ1-2, reads GAGVSQSPRYKVTKRGQDVALRCDPISGHVSLYWYRQALGQGPEFLTYFNYEAQQDKSGLPNDRFSAERPEGSISTLTIQRTEQRDSAMYRCASSLAGSPNYGYTFGSGTRLTVV.

The chain has TRBV20-1 and TRBJ1-5; D call uncertain. The V and J ends lost 3 bases and 2 bases respectively, with 11 bases between them. Germline V lookup: CDR1 DFQATT, CDR2 SNEGSKA (reference sequence). The CDR3 extends over 14 amino acids. CDR3 protein: CSASSGRGNQPQHF. The CDR3 bases are TGCAGTGCTAGTAGCGGTCGGGGCAATCAGCCCCAGCATTTT.

This chain uses TRBV6-2 or TRBV6-3 with TRBJ1-1, with D perhaps TRBD1 (6 bases). CDR1 and CDR2 (germline): MNHEY, SVGEGT. Trimming left V 5 bases short and J 1 base short, with 17 bases between. CDR3 length equals 16 residues. The CDR3: CASSLLPLTGNTEAFF. In DNA form, the CDR3 reads TGTGCCAGCAGTCTTCTCCCACTGACAGGGAACACTGAAGCTTTCTTT.

The rearrangement uses TRBV20-1 and TRBJ2-7, with TRBD1 identical over 8 bases. The J segment lost 9 bases and the V segment lost 2 bases, leaving 3 bases of the junction unmatched. Germline-derived CDR1 and CDR2 are DFQATT and SNEGSKA (reference sequence). The CDR3 is made up of 11 amino acids. The CDR3 DNA sequence: TGCAGTGCTAGAAGGACAGGGCGGCAGTACTTC. It codes for CSARRTGRQYF.

The V call is TRBV11-2, the J call TRBJ1-6; 8 nucleotides agree with TRBD1. The CDR3 is 15 residues long. V lost 3 bases, J lost 4 bases, and 2 bases stayed unmatched. The germline V gene encodes CDR1 SGHAT and CDR2 FQNNGV. This CDR3 is CASSFGQGYNSPLHF. DNA of the CDR3: TGTGCCAGCAGCTTTGGACAGGGATATAATTCACCCCTCCACTTT.

This clone turned up a few times. The chain carries TRBV4-2 and TRBJ2-3; the D is unclear. Deletions cut 1 base from V and 0 bases from J, with 8 bases between. CDR3 size: 15 residues. Germline V lookup: CDR1 LGHNA, CDR2 YNFKEQ. The CDR3 coding sequence is TGTGCCAGCAGCCAAGGCGGAAGGAGCACAGATACGCAGTATTTT. It encodes CASSQGGRSTDTQYF.

The chain recombines TRBV28 with TRBJ2-2; possible D gene TRBD2, 7 bases. Trimming stripped 3 bases from V and 0 bases from J, with 11 bases between. The CDR3 length is 16 residues. Germline-derived CDR1 and CDR2 are MDHEN and SYDVKM. CDR3 protein: CASSFGRDTNTGELFF. The DNA for the CDR3 is TGTGCCAGCAGTTTTGGGAGGGACACGAACACCGGGGAGCTGTTTTTT.